A selection of T cell receptor beta chains follows, all from one sample in a study of monozygotic twins with inflammatory bowel disease. TCRdb reprocessed the 5' RACE reads and keeps a single row for each CDR3 protein, giving no DNA. Its table records 400,000 or so distinct CDR3 sequences. Sequences were obtained from blood. The receptors here all came from a human donor with ulcerative colitis or Crohn's disease, or a healthy co-twin of an affected twin (not recorded which). Each CDR3 is given with its conserved first and last residue.

V gene	J gene	CDR3 protein
TRBV27	TRBJ2-7	CATAQGVPYEQYF
TRBV6-6	TRBJ2-1	CASQGQGAYNEQFF
TRBV7-9	TRBJ2-7	CASRSSVGNEQYF
TRBV20-1	TRBJ2-5	CSATPWTQETQYF
TRBV7-2	TRBJ2-5	CASSLASGRPQETQYF
TRBV29-1	TRBJ2-5	CSVEAPQGRETQYF
TRBV29-1	TRBJ1-4	CSVGETNEKLFF
TRBV2	TRBJ1-1	CASSEWGTSEAFF
TRBV5-1	TRBJ2-2	CASSLRLSAGELFF
TRBV5-1	TRBJ2-1	CASSLVPGPWGQFF
TRBV18	TRBJ2-7	CASSPRETTYEQYF
TRBV7-2	TRBJ1-5	CASSREGPGYNQPQHF
TRBV28	TRBJ2-1	CASSLPLQHGSASGRNEQFF
TRBV5-1	TRBJ1-1	CASSLWGGQNTEAFF
TRBV20-1	TRBJ1-1	CSASLDGNTEAFF
TRBV29-1	TRBJ1-1	CSVARELSTEAFF
TRBV30	TRBJ2-7	CAWSTAGTRTEQYF